The entry that follows covers one TCR beta chain sequence. Its antigen is currently not known. Qualities for individual bases were not recorded, and no much larger clone is one base off. Receptor libraries were prepared by the immunoSEQ multiplex PCR assay. For the multiplex PCR, a mixture combining 60 forward primers for TCR Vbeta segments and 13 reverse primers for TCR Jbeta segments was used. A multiplex PCR assay on genomic DNA amplified the CDR3 region of rearranged TCR beta genes. On the Illumina HiSeq System, the amplified TCR beta libraries were sequenced as 87-base-pair reads. The original pipeline was this. A later analysis tallied 75 million to 95 million unique TCR beta chains across the 640 or so repertoires, and about 12 million of those chains were shared by two or more donors. Raw reads were error-corrected and collapsed into unique sequences with a nearest-neighbor algorithm that merged closely related sequences to remove PCR and sequencing errors. Alignment of CDR3 sequences to IMGT reference sequences was used to assign V, D and J gene segments. For a sequence to be retained, a match of at least six nucleotides to both a V gene segment and a J gene segment was required. A rearrangement counted as productive if the CDR3 had no stop codons and remained in frame with V and J, and every other rearrangement counted as non-productive. CDR3 was defined according to IMGT convention as the region running from the second conserved V-encoded cysteine to the conserved J-encoded phenylalanine. The earlier analysis of more than 450 of the donors excluded sequences that lacked an unambiguous match to a single V gene segment. In an earlier analysis of approximately 610 of the donors, V segments were called functional above 56.7% productive rearrangements and were called segregating when the between-donor standard deviation exceeded 5%. A statistical classification framework was built to diagnose cytomegalovirus status from the catalog of TCR beta chain sequences. In a later analysis, V and J genes were assigned by comparing TCR nucleotide sequences against IMGT/GENE-DB human TR gene sequences. A later analysis assigned CDR3 sequences and most-parsimonious VDJ recombination scenarios with the TCRdist pipeline. A later analysis defined each TCR beta chain by its CDR3 amino acid sequence plus V-gene family, and excluded reads lacking a unique V-gene family. A later analysis removed 550 to 650 highly shared, low-generation-probability nucleotide sequences to deal with suspected cross-contamination and a sequencing artifact. In a later analysis, a clonal expansion index was calculated for each public chain from normalized within-repertoire ranks of inferred template counts. In a later analysis, generation probabilities were computed with a VDJ recombination model fitted to out-of-frame rearrangements, and the resulting probabilities were checked against IGoR. In a later analysis, hypergeometric tests were used to score TCR-TCR, TCR-HLA and TCR-CMV co-occurrence, with a repertoire-size bias correction applied to TCR pairs. In a later analysis, false discovery rates were estimated by permuting HLA or CMV assignments 20 times. A later analysis grouped co-occurring TCRs with DBSCAN, adding TCRdist sequence similarity when clustering within HLA-allele-positive subsets. Repertoires with fewer than 30,000 or more than 120,000 public chains were left out of co-occurrence clustering, as were five repertoires with anomalous nucleotide sharing. In TCRdb, the immuneACCESS table is reduced to in-frame sequences with V and J assigned. These tables do not hold every clone; where another copy was compared, an unresolved V gene accounts for under half, and the others remain unexplained. That table is the source of V, J and clone size, and D and trimming were worked out from the DNA. A total of under 200,000 clones appear in this sample, 68% of them only once. The biggest ten clones account for 4% to 5.5% of the sample.

The V and J ends are trimmed by 6 bases and 8 bases, leaving 20 bases between them. From its cysteine to its phenylalanine, the CDR3 spans 16 amino acids. CDR3 DNA is the only sequence kept; it has 48 bases, read in frame from the first base. For CDR1 and CDR2, the germline V gene (reference sequence) lists LNHDA and SQIVND. The data originate from a study of cytomegalovirus exposure and HLA in healthy donors (dated by TCRdb to about 2017). Study-wide context: According to an earlier analysis of 587 of the donors, some 180 million T cells yielded 90 million to 140 million unique TCR beta sequences and about 300 Gb of sequence data. An early release covering just under 650 HLA-typed donors comprised 300 to 350 gigabases of sequencing data and approximately 85 million unique TCR sequences. Among the roughly 400 genotyped donors, 81% belonged to the genetic ancestry cluster associated with self-reported Caucasian donors. The study was designed to test whether signatures of past pathogen exposure could be identified by cataloging public T cell receptors. The study profiled the T cell repertoires of 500 to 800 subjects by immunosequencing and related them to cytomegalovirus serostatus. Besides the first cohort of approximately 710 subjects, a separate validation cohort made up of some 110 different subjects was used. The study combined high-throughput TCR immunosequencing, statistical association of individual TCRs with disease status, and machine learning to predict cytomegalovirus infection status. A later analysis re-examined previously published TCR beta repertoires from 610 or so donors and added high-resolution HLA genotyping to investigate patterns of TCR occurrence. The later analysis used no new phenotypic data to find candidate immune exposures, relying instead on TCR beta sequences and their occurrence across donors. An earlier analysis of 500 to 650 of the donors applied high-throughput TCR beta sequencing to assess whether each TCR beta V gene segment acted as functional or pseudogenic. Donor age, sex, ethnicity and CMV serostatus were collected together with the repertoire data. A later genetic analysis took genome-wide SNP genotypes for about three fifths of the 666 donors and used that subset as a discovery cohort. All discovery cohort repertoires had been generated on a single sequencing platform. Class I and class II HLA loci were covered by the typing at four-digit resolution. Typing coverage varied by locus: about 629-630 donors for A, B, C, DRB1 and DQB1; roughly 500 for DQA1; nearly 610 for DPA1; roughly 450 for DPB1. Because of strong linkage in the cohort, a few DR-DQ haplotypes were treated as single units for association and clustering. Among 350 to 400 genotyped donors of the cohort, an average of about 240,000 unique TCR beta nucleotide sequences were sequenced per donor, roughly 20% of them non-productive. Broader findings and caveats from the paper: Specific HLA alleles were associated with over 15,000 TCR beta sequences at a false discovery rate of 0.05 in a later analysis. Approximately 18 rarely observed V segments, including chromosome 9 orphons, were excluded from the earlier analysis of 550 to 700 of the donors because counts were too low. While some public TCRs were present in many individuals, most TCR sequences turned up only very rarely across donors. The 87-base-pair reads could not distinguish some IMGT-functional V segments, including TRBV6-2 and TRBV6-3, so those segments were excluded. The presence/absence analyses assumed that sequencing depth was roughly uniform across donors, and that assumption may not be true. V-gene and J-gene trimming of TCR beta chains was associated with a missense DCLRE1C variant in a later genetic analysis, and the association was replicated in an independent cohort. In an earlier analysis of about 600 of the donors, most TCR beta V segments appeared in productive rearrangements about 87% or about 30% of the time, broadly matching IMGT annotations. Because some donors lacked HLA typing at each locus, the association tests relied only on the typed subset. According to a later analysis, TCR association rates differed among HLA loci, with DRB1 alleles showing the most associated TCRs and HLA-C alleles showing the fewest. The sequencing pipeline was judged likely to have produced a cluster of highly shared sequence variants as a technical artifact. Strong co-occurrence of HLA alleles, especially DR and DQ, made assigning TCR associations to individual alleles difficult. A further reported finding was that TCR beta sequences accurately predicted the HLA-A and HLA-B alleles for most subjects in the first cohort. In the study, around 150 TCR beta chains were listed as associated with cytomegalovirus. Only TCR beta chains were sequenced in this cohort, and the absence of alpha or paired-chain data limited detectable features. The classifier was reported to diagnose cytomegalovirus status with high specificity and sensitivity in both the original cohort and the validation cohort. It was suggested by the authors that the approach could potentially be generalized to other disease states and immunological phenotypes. According to a later genetic analysis, donors in an Asian-associated ancestry cluster had fewer N-insertions in productive TCRs than the approximately 630-donor mean. A later analysis found that HLA-associated TCR beta chains were more clonally expanded and had lower generation probabilities than equally common non-associated chains. In a later analysis, most CMV-associated TCR beta chains were found to appear HLA-restricted, with HLA associations seemingly driven largely by CMV exposure. Several of the top co-occurrence clusters appeared to be linked to parvovirus B19, influenza, CMV and Epstein-Barr virus, according to a later analysis. In vitro tests confirmed that a few of the cytomegalovirus-associated TCR beta chains recognize cytomegalovirus antigens. Correlated functional status among segregating V segments might reflect linkage disequilibrium, but an unknown experimental factor could not be ruled out. The only immune exposure information available for the cohort was CMV serostatus.

The cohort consisted of 600 or so healthy bone marrow donors. Cohort members were all nominally healthy when sampled, although unrecorded immune exposures were likely present. The donor tested CMV seropositive and was one of the 289 seropositive cohort members. A peripheral blood sample was collected from each donor, and TCR beta sequencing was performed on peripheral blood mononuclear cells. The Qiagen DNeasy Blood Extraction Kit was used to extract genomic DNA from the blood cell samples. The TCR sequence derives from a young woman in good health and CMV-seropositive. The rearrangement joined TRBV19 to TRBJ1-6, with a weak D call of TRBD1 (6 bases match). The sample taken for sequencing was PBMCs. The base sequence is TGTGCCAGTAGCCCCCTCCATGGGGGGGCGGATTCACCCCTCCACTTT. This yields the protein CASSPLHGGADSPLHF. Beyond the CDR3, the reference TRBV19 and TRBJ1-6 genes provide the residues; the full variable domain reads: DGGITQSPKYLFRKEGQNVTLSCEQNLNHDAMYWYRQDPGQGLRLIYYSQIVNDFQKGDIAEGYSVSREKKESFPLTVTSAQKNPTAFYLCASSPLHGGADSPLHFGNGTRLTVT.